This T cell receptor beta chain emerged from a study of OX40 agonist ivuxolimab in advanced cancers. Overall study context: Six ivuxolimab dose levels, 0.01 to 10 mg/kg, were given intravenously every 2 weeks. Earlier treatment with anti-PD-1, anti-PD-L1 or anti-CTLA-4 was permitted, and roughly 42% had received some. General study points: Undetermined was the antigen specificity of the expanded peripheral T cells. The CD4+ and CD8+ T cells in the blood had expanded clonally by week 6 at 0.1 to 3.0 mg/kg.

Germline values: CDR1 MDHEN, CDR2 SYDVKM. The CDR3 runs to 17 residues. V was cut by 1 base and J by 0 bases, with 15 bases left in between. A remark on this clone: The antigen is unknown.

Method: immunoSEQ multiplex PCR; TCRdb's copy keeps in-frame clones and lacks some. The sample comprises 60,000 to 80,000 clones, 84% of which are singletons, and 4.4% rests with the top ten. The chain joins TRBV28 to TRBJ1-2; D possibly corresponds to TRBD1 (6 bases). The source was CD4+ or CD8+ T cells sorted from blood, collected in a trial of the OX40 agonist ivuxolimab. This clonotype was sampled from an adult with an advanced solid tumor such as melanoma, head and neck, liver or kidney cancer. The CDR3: CASSLLFQGTSNYGYTF. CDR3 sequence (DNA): TGTGCCAGCAGTTTATTGTTTCAGGGGACATCTAACTATGGCTACACCTTC.